This record concerns one T cell receptor beta chain sequence. This CDR3 region has 13 residues. The V end was cut by 8 bases, the J end by 4 bases, with 16 bases between. CDR1 is GTSNPN and CDR2 is SVGIG in the germline V gene (reference sequence). The time point here: blood 2 weeks post-SBRT. Treatment defined: 15 Gy SBRT to primary tumor, nephrectomy 4 weeks later. These data belong to a study of radiation and T cells in renal cell carcinoma. The repertoire was sequenced with immunoSEQ multiplex PCR; TCRdb's copy has only in-frame clones and lacks some. The repertoire holds more than 100,000 clones, with 88% as singletons.

The J gene is TRBJ2-3, the V gene TRBV30; TRBD2 might be the D (6 bases). The sequence came from a woman between 65 and 79 years old with renal cell carcinoma. The source was blood, collected from a patient whose treatment included radiotherapy and nephrectomy. This CDR3 reads CARGAGSADTQYF. The CDR3 DNA reads TGTGCCCGCGGGGCAGGGTCGGCAGATACGCAGTATTTT.